One and the same sample provided the 13 T cell receptor beta chains below, sequenced in a study of cytomegalovirus exposure and HLA in healthy donors. 13 Jbeta primers and 60 Vbeta primers were used for the PCR. Generated by immunoSEQ multiplex PCR, the TCRdb table keeps only in-frame clones and is missing some. The sample lists over 85,000 clones, about 80% occurring once. Sequenced sample: PBMCs. The receptors originated from a female donor in good health and CMV-seropositive.

The chain has TRBV5-4 and TRBJ2-1, with 13 bases aligning to TRBD2. The germline CDR1 and CDR2 sequences are SGHNT and YYREEE (reference sequence). With V trimmed by 4 bases and J by 1 base, 2 bases remained unmatched. The CDR3 loop spans 16 amino acids. The CDR3 loop reads CASSRTSGSSYNEQFF. The CDR3, as DNA: TGTGCCAGCAGCCGGACTAGCGGGAGTTCCTACAATGAGCAGTTCTTC.

This clone was recorded once. The rearrangement links TRBV7-5 to TRBJ2-7; TRBD1 is taken as the D call from the table, unchecked against the DNA. TRBV7-5 is described as a pseudogene. The CDR3 consists of 17 residues. The CDR3 loop reads CARSPNACGQGVYEQYF. As DNA, the CDR3 is TGTGCCAGAAGCCCCAACGCTTGCGGACAGGGGGTCTACGAGCAGTACTTC.

The chain employs TRBV13 and TRBJ1-2, with D maybe TRBD1 (6 bases). With 2 bases removed from V and 2 bases from J, the gap between germline ends came to 21 bases. The CDR3 spans 18 residues. CDR1 is PRHDT and CDR2 is FYEKMQ in the germline V gene (reference sequence). CDR3 sequence (DNA): TGTGCCAGCAGCTTAAGGCAGACAGGCGCTTCTAAAAACTATGGCTACACCTTC. Translating gives CASSLRQTGASKNYGYTF.

The chain carries TRBV4-2 and TRBJ2-3; 9 bases agree with TRBD2. This CDR3 is 18 amino acids long. Germline CDR1 LGHNA, CDR2 YNFKEQ. The V gene end was trimmed by 3 bases and the J gene end by 2 bases; junction bases not matched to a gene: 12. The CDR3 reads CASSHAPLAGDNTDTQYF. In DNA, the CDR3 is TGTGCCAGCAGCCATGCTCCACTAGCGGGCGATAACACAGATACGCAGTATTTT.

The rearrangement links TRBV5-1 to TRBJ2-5; TRBD2 aligns across 7 bases. V lost 3 bases to trimming and J lost 5 bases; unmatched junction nucleotides: 4. Germline loops: CDR1 SGHRS, CDR2 YFSETQ. There are 13 residues in the CDR3. The CDR3 bases are TGCGCCAGCAGCTGGGGAGGGGACGAGACCCAGTACTTC. Protein: CASSWGGDETQYF.

The chain links TRBV30 to TRBJ1-2; D is undetermined. V dropped 5 bases and J dropped 8 bases, with 12 bases sitting between them. CDR3 size: 11 residues. CDR1 and CDR2 (germline): GTSNPN, SVGIG (reference sequence). The CDR3 reads CAWEANEGYTF. CDR3 in DNA: TGTGCCTGGGAAGCCAATGAAGGCTACACCTTC.

The table lists this clone with a few counts. The chain couples TRBV5-4 to TRBJ2-5; possible D gene TRBD2, 7 bases. Germline V gene sequence: CDR1 SGHNT, CDR2 YYREEE (reference sequence). The CDR3 length is 16 residues. Trimming pared 4 bases from V and 5 bases from J, leaving 21 bases between. The CDR3 reads CASSPIAGGGLETQYF. The DNA for the CDR3 is TGTGCCAGCAGCCCTATAGCAGGCGGGGGCTTGGAGACCCAGTACTTC.

The rearrangement links TRBV7-6 to TRBJ2-2; 9 positions match TRBD1. The CDR3 has 18 residues. The germline CDR1 and CDR2 sequences are SGHVS and FNYEAQ. After removal of 4 bases from V and 6 bases from J, the junction contained 15 bases not matched to a gene. For the CDR3, the DNA is TGTGCCAGCAGCTCCGGGCTTTTTGGACAGGGGAGACCCGGGGAGCTGTTTTTT. Protein: CASSSGLFGQGRPGELFF.

There are a few counts of this clone. The chain combines TRBV10-3 with TRBJ2-7; 13 positions match TRBD2. Trimming removed 8 bases from V and 6 bases from J; junction bases left unmatched: 7. This CDR3 is 14 amino acids long. Germline V gene lookup returns CDR1 ENHRY and CDR2 SYGVKD. The CDR3 DNA is TGTGCCATCGCGGGACTAGCGGGAACCATCGAGCAGTACTTC. It specifies CAIAGLAGTIEQYF.

As regards this clone: The junction departs from germline at one end; a sequencing error may be responsible. The rearrangement links TRBV29-1 to TRBJ2-3; 11 bases match TRBD2. Germline CDR1 SQVTM, CDR2 ANQGSEA. This CDR3 region has 11 residues. The CDR3 protein is CSVEGSGGVGF. CDR3 DNA sequence: TGCAGCGTTGAGGGTAGCGGGGGGGTAGGCTTT.

J is TRBJ1-6 and V is TRBV19; D possibly corresponds to TRBD1 (5 bases). The CDR3 extends over 16 amino acids. With 3 bases removed from V and 2 bases from J, the gap between germline ends came to 11 bases. Per the germline V gene, CDR1 is LNHDA and CDR2 is SQIVND (reference sequence). Here the CDR3 DNA reads TGTGCCAGTAGTATCCAGGGAAAGACCTATAATTCACCCCTCCACTTT. It codes for CASSIQGKTYNSPLHF.

The genes are TRBV5-1 and TRBJ1-1; TRBD1 matches at 8 bases. The V segment lost 2 bases and the J segment 5 bases; nucleotides outside the gene matches: 11. The CDR3 covers 16 residues. Germline CDR1 SGHRS, CDR2 YFSETQ. The CDR3 loop is CASSFRSQGARTEAFF. In DNA, the CDR3 is TGCGCCAGCAGCTTCCGTTCGCAGGGGGCGCGGACTGAAGCTTTCTTT.

The chain uses TRBV25-1 and TRBJ2-7; possibly TRBD2 for D (5 bases). The germline V gene has CDR1 MGHDK and CDR2 SYGVNS. This CDR3 has 15 residues. V lost 5 bases and J 2 bases, leaving 16 bases between the germline ends. The CDR3 loop is CASSNPEGEPYEQYF. In DNA, the CDR3 is TGTGCCAGCAGTAACCCTGAGGGAGAACCCTACGAGCAGTACTTC.